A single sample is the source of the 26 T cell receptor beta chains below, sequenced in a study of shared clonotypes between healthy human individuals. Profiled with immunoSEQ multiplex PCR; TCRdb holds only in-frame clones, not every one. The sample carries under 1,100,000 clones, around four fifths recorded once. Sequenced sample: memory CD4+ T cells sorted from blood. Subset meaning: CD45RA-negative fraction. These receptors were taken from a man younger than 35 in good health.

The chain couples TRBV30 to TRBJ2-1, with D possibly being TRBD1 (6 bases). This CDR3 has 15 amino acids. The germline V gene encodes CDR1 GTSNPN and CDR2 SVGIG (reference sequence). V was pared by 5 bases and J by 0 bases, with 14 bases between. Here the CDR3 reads CAWDVGAPSYNEQFF. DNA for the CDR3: TGTGCCTGGGATGTGGGGGCTCCCTCCTACAATGAGCAGTTCTTC.

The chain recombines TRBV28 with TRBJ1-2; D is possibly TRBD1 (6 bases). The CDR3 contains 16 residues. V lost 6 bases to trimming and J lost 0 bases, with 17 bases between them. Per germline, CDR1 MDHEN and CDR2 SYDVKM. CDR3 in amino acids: CASRIAGTLANYGYTF. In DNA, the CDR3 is TGTGCCAGCAGGATCGCCGGGACATTAGCTAACTATGGCTACACCTTC.

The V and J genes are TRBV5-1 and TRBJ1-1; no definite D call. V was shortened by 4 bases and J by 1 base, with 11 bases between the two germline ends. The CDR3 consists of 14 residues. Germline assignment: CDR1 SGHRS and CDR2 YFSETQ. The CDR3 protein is CASSPASRNTEAFF. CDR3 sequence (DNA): TGCGCCAGCAGCCCGGCATCGCGGAACACTGAAGCTTTCTTT.

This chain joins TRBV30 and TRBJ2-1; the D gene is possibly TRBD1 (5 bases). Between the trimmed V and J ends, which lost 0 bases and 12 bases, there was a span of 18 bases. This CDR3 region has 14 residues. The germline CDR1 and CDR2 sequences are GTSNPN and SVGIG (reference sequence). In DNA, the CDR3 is TGTGCCTGGAGTGTAGGGGCAGGCCCACAAGGGCAGTTCTTC. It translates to CAWSVGAGPQGQFF.

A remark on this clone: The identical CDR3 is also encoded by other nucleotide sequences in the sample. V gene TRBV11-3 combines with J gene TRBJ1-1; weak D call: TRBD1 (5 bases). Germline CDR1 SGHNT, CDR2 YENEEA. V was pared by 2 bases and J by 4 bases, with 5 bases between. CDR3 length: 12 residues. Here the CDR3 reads CASSLQGTEAFF. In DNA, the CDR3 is TGTGCCAGCAGCTTACAGGGCACTGAAGCTTTCTTT. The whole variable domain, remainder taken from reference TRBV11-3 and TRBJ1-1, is EAGVVQSPRYKIIEKKQPVAFWCNPISGHNTLYWYLQNLGQGPELLIRYENEEAVDDSQLPKDRFSAERLKGVDSTLKIQPAELGDSAVYLCASSLQGTEAFFGQGTRLTVV.

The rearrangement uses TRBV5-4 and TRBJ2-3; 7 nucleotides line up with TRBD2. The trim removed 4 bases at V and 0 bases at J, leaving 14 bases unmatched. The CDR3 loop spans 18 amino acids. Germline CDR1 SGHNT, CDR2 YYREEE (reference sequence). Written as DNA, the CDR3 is TGTGCCAGCAGCCCACTGGGGCTAGCGGTTATGAGCACAGATACGCAGTATTTT. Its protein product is CASSPLGLAVMSTDTQYF. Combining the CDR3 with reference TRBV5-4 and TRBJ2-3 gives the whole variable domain ETGVTQSPTHLIKTRGQQVTLRCSSQSGHNTVSWYQQALGQGPQFIFQYYREEENGRGNFPPRFSGLQFPNYSSELNVNALELDDSALYLCASSPLGLAVMSTDTQYFGPGTRLTVL.

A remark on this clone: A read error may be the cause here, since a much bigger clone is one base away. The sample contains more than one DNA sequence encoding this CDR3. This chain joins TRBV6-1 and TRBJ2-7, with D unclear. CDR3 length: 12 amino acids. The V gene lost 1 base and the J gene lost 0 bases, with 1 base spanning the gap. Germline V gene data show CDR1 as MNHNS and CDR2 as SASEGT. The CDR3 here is CASSEGSYEQYF. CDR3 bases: TGTGCCAGCAGTGAAGGCTCCTACGAGCAGTACTTC.

Here the CDR3 reads CASSLLASETQYF. DNA for the CDR3: TGTGCCAGCAGCTTACTAGCGTCGGAGACCCAGTACTTC. The rearrangement links TRBV7-2 to TRBJ2-5; D may be TRBD2 (6 bases). V lost 2 bases, J lost 5 bases, and 9 bases lay in between. From germline, CDR1 is SGHTA and CDR2 FQGNSA. The CDR3 has 13 amino acids.

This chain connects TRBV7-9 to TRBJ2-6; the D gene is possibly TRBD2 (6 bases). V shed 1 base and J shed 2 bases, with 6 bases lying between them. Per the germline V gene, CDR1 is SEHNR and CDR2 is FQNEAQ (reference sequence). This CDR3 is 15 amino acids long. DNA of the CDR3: TGTGCCAGCAGCTTAGGGACTACTGGGGCCAACGTCCTGACTTTC. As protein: CASSLGTTGANVLTF.

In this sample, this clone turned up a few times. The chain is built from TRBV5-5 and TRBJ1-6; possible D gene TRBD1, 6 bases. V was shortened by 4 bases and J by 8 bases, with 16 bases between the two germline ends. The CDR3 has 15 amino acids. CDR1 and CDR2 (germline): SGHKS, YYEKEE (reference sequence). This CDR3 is CASSEGGIRDSPLHF. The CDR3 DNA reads TGTGCCAGCAGCGAGGGGGGAATTCGGGATTCACCCCTCCACTTT.

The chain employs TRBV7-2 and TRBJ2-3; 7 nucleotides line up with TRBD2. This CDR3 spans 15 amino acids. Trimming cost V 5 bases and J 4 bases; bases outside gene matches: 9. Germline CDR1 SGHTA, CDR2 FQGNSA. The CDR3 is CASSPGGRRADTQYF. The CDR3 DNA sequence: TGTGCCAGCAGCCCTGGCGGGAGAAGGGCAGATACGCAGTATTTT.

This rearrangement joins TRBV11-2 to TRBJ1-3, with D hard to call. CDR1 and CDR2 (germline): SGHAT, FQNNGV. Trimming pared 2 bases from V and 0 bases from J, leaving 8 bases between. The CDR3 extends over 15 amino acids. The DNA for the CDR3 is TGTGCCAGCAGCTTACGGGCCAGCTCTGGAAACACCATATATTTT. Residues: CASSLRASSGNTIYF.

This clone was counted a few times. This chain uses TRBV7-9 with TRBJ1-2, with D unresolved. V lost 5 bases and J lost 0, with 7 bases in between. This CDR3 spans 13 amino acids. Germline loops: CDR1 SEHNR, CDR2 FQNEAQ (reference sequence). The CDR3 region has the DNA TGTGCCAGCAGCCCGGTGGCTAACTATGGCTACACCTTC. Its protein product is CASSPVANYGYTF.

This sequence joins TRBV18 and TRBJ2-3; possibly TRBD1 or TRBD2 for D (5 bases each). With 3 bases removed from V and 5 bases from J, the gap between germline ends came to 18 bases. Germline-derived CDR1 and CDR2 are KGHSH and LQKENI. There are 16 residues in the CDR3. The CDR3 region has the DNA TGTGCCAGCTCACCTAAGAAATTGGGGGACGGAGATACGCAGTATTTT. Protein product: CASSPKKLGDGDTQYF.

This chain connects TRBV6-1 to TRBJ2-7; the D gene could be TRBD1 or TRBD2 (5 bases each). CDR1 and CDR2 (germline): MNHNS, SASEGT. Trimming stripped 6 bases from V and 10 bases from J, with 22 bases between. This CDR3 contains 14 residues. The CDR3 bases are TGTGCCAGCAGATCACAGAGAGGGGCCCAGGTACAGTACTTC. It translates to CASRSQRGAQVQYF.

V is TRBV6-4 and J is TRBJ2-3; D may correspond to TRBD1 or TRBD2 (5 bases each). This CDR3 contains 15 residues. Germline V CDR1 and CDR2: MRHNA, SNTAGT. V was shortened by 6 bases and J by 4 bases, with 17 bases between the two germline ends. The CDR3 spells CASRAGQQEADTQYF. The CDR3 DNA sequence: TGTGCCAGCAGAGCCGGGCAACAGGAGGCAGATACGCAGTATTTT.

CDR3 sequence reads: CASSPKWTSDYNEQFF. The CDR3 DNA follows: TGCGCCAGCAGCCCCAAGTGGACTAGCGACTACAATGAGCAGTTCTTC. This rearrangement joins TRBV5-1 to TRBJ2-1; 9 positions agree with TRBD2. Germline assignment: CDR1 SGHRS and CDR2 YFSETQ. The CDR3 covers 16 residues. Unmatched junction bases numbered 8, after V lost 4 bases and J lost 3 bases.

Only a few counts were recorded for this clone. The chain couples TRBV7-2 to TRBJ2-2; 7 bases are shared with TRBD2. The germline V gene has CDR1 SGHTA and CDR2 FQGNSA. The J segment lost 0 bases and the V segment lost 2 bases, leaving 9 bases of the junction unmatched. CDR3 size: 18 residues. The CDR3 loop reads CASSLKSSGPTNTGELFF. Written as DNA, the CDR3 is TGTGCCAGCAGCTTAAAATCTAGCGGACCTACGAACACCGGGGAGCTGTTTTTT.

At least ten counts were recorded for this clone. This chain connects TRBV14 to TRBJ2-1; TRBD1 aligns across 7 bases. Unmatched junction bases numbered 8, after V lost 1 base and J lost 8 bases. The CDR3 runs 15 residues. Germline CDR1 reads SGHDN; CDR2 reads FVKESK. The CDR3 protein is CASSQGQGRRHEQFF. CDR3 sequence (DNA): TGTGCCAGCAGCCAAGGACAGGGAAGGCGACATGAGCAGTTCTTC.

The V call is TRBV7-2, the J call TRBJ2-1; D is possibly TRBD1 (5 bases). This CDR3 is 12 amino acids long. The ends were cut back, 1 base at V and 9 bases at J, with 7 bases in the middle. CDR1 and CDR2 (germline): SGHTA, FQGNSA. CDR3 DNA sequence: TGTGCCAGCAGCTTAGACCAGGGTGAGCAGTTCTTC. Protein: CASSLDQGEQFF.

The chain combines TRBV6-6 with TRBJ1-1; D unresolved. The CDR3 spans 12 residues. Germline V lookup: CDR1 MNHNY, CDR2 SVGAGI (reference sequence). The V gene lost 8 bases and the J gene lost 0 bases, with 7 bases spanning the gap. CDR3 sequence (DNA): TGTGCCAGCGGGTCGGTGAACACTGAAGCTTTCTTT. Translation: CASGSVNTEAFF.

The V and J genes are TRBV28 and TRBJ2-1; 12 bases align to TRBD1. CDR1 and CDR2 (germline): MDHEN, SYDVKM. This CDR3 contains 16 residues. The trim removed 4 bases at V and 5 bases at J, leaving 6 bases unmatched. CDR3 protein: CASSYTGQGAHNEQFF. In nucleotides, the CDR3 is TGTGCCAGCAGTTATACGGGACAGGGGGCGCACAATGAGCAGTTCTTC. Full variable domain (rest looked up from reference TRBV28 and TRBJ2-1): DVKVTQSSRYLVKRTGEKVFLECVQDMDHENMFWYRQDPGLGLRLIYFSYDVKMKEKGDIPEGYSVSREKKERFSLILESASTNQTSMYLCASSYTGQGAHNEQFFGPGTRLTVL.

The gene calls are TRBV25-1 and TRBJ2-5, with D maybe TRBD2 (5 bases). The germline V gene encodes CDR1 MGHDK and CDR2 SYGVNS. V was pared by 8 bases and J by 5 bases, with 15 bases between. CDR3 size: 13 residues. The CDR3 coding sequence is TGTGCCAGCCTCTTTGGTGGGAGCGAGACCCAGTACTTC. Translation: CASLFGGSETQYF.

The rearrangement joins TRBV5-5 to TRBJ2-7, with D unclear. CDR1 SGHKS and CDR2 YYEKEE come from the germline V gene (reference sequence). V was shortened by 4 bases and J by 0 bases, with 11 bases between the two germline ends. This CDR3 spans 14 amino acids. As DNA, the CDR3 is TGTGCCAGCAGCGCTGACATTCCCTCCTACGAGCAGTACTTC. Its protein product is CASSADIPSYEQYF.

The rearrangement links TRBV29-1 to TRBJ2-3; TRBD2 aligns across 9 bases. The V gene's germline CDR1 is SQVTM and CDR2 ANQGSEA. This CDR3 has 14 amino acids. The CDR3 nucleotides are TGCAGTGCCTCCGGGACTAGCAACGCAGATACGCAGTATTTT. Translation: CSASGTSNADTQYF.

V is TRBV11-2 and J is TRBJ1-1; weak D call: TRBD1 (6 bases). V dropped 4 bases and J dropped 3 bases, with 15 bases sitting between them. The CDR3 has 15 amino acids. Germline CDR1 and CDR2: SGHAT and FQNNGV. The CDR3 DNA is TGTGCCAGCAGCTGGGAATCACAGGGCTACACTGAAGCTTTCTTT. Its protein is CASSWESQGYTEAFF. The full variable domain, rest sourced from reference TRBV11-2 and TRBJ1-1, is EAGVAQSPRYKIIEKRQSVAFWCNPISGHATLYWYQQILGQGPKLLIQFQNNGVVDDSQLPKDRFSAERLKGVDSTLKIQPAKLEDSAVYLCASSWESQGYTEAFFGQGTRLTVV.